Shown below are 14 T cell receptor beta chains from a single sample sequenced in a study of blood T cell repertoires in COVID-19. The method was immunoSEQ multiplex PCR; TCRdb's version includes in-frame clones alone and lacks a portion of them. In the table there are around 150,000 clones, approximately 78% of which are singletons. Sequencing used peripheral blood. These receptors all come from a man in his 60s who had recovered from COVID-19.

This clone appeared many times. The gene calls are TRBV9 and TRBJ2-2, with a possible D match to TRBD2 (6 bases). Germline V lookup: CDR1 SGDLS, CDR2 YYNGEE. The V end lost 3 bases, the J end lost 2 bases, and 14 bases lay between the germline ends. The length of the CDR3 is 16 residues. The DNA for the CDR3 is TGTGCCAGCAGCGCGAACGGGGGATACAACACCGGGGAGCTGTTTTTT. The encoded protein is CASSANGGYNTGELFF.

This clone was picked up one time. The CDR3 loop is CASRDRGTSTDTQYF. Written as DNA, the CDR3 is TGCGCCAGCCGGGACAGGGGAACGAGCACAGATACGCAGTATTTT. The rearrangement uses TRBV10-1 and TRBJ2-3; 10 bases agree with TRBD1. The CDR3 extends over 15 amino acids. Trimming took 8 bases from V and 0 from J; bases not matched to a gene: 5. Germline CDR1 WNHNN, CDR2 SYGVQD (reference sequence).

The chain links TRBV7-8 to TRBJ1-5; TRBD1 matches 8 bases. CDR1 is SGHVS, CDR2 FQNEAQ, per germline. The CDR3 length is 15 residues. Unmatched junction bases numbered 4, after V lost 6 bases and J lost 0 bases. CDR3 sequence: CASRTTGGSNQPQHF. The CDR3 coding sequence is TGTGCCAGCAGGACCACAGGGGGTAGCAATCAGCCCCAGCATTTT.

The chain couples TRBV28 to TRBJ2-1; D might be TRBD2 (5 bases). This CDR3 is 14 amino acids long. Germline V gene lookup returns CDR1 MDHEN and CDR2 SYDVKM. The V end was cut by 7 bases, the J end by 0 bases, with 10 bases between. The DNA of the CDR3 is TGTGCCAGCAAACGAGGGAACTCCTACAATGAGCAGTTCTTC. Encoded protein: CASKRGNSYNEQFF.

The chain employs TRBV7-2 and TRBJ2-1, with a tentative D call TRBD2 (6 bases). Germline CDR1 SGHTA, CDR2 FQGNSA. CDR3 length: 15 residues. Trimming left V 1 base short and J 6 bases short, with 13 bases between. CDR3 sequence reads: CASSLVSGSGNEQFF. Here the CDR3 DNA reads TGTGCCAGCAGCTTAGTTTCCGGGAGCGGCAATGAGCAGTTCTTC.

This clone was recorded only once. Distinct nucleotide sequences in the sample also encode this CDR3. This rearrangement joins TRBV11-2 to TRBJ1-1; 7 bases are a match to TRBD1. CDR1 and CDR2 from the germline V gene are SGHAT and FQNNGV. The V gene end was trimmed by 1 base and the J gene end by 4 bases; junction bases not matched to a gene: 6. The CDR3 loop spans 15 amino acids. CDR3 in amino acids: CASSLASGGRTEAFF. The CDR3 bases are TGTGCCAGCAGCTTAGCTTCAGGGGGGCGCACTGAAGCTTTCTTT.

In its sample, this clone was seen a few times. The chain employs TRBV3-1 (or the pseudogene TRBV3-2) and TRBJ1-5, with no clear D. The germline V gene encodes CDR1 LGHDT and CDR2 YNNKEL (reference sequence). The CDR3 sequence is 14 residues long. V lost 0 bases, J lost 5 bases, and 8 bases lay in between. CDR3 coding DNA: TGTGCCAGCAGCCAAGATTGCGATGATCAGCCCCAGCATTTT. It specifies CASSQDCDDQPQHF.

This chain joins TRBV4-3 and TRBJ1-6, with TRBD1 matching over 7 bases. Trimming took 0 bases from V and 10 from J; bases not matched to a gene: 12. This CDR3 is built from 17 residues. Germline assignment: CDR1 LGHNA and CDR2 YSLEER. This chain's CDR3 is CASSQDQGDLGGSPLHF. The CDR3 DNA reads TGCGCCAGCAGCCAAGATCAGGGGGACCTGGGGGGATCACCCCTCCACTTT.

The CDR3 sequence is CASSLGTGGEKLFF. DNA for the CDR3: TGCGCCAGCAGCTTGGGGACAGGGGGTGAAAAACTGTTTTTT. V and J are TRBV5-1 and TRBJ1-4; 10 bases match TRBD1. The CDR3 has 14 residues. CDR1 and CDR2 from the germline V gene are SGHRS and YFSETQ. With V trimmed by 0 bases and J by 7 bases, 0 bases remained unmatched.

The chain uses TRBV6-6 and TRBJ2-2; 7 bases are a match to TRBD1. This CDR3 spans 16 amino acids. Germline CDR1 and CDR2: MNHNY and SVGAGI (reference sequence). J gave up 3 bases and V 2 bases, and 6 bases lay outside the gene matches. CDR3 nucleotides: TGTGCCAGCAGTTACGGTACAGGGGCGGACACCGGGGAGCTGTTTTTT. Translating gives CASSYGTGADTGELFF.

The genes are TRBV5-6 and TRBJ1-2; 9 positions match TRBD1. The CDR3 has 14 amino acids. The germline gives CDR1 SGHDT, CDR2 YYEEEE. V gave up 2 bases and J gave up 5 bases; unmatched junction bases: 4. CDR3 sequence (DNA): TGTGCCAGCAGCTTAGGGGACAGGGAGTATGGCTACACCTTC. This encodes CASSLGDREYGYTF.

Concerning this clone: Other DNA sequences in this sample translate to the same CDR3. V usage is TRBV28 and J usage is TRBJ2-7, with D possibly matching TRBD2 (6 bases). V lost 3 bases, J lost 1 base, and 7 bases lay in between. The CDR3 consists of 13 residues. The germline V gene encodes CDR1 MDHEN and CDR2 SYDVKM. CDR3 sequence (DNA): TGTGCCAGCAGTTTTGGGGGGTCCTACGAGCAGTACTTC. Protein: CASSFGGSYEQYF. The full variable domain, rest sourced from reference TRBV28 and TRBJ2-7, is DVKVTQSSRYLVKRTGEKVFLECVQDMDHENMFWYRQDPGLGLRLIYFSYDVKMKEKGDIPEGYSVSREKKERFSLILESASTNQTSMYLCASSFGGSYEQYFGPGTRLTVT.

The chain couples TRBV11-2 to TRBJ1-4; weak D call: TRBD1 (5 bases). V was clipped by 2 bases and J by 8 bases, with 15 bases between them. Germline V lookup: CDR1 SGHAT, CDR2 FQNNGV. The CDR3 contains 15 residues. CDR3 in DNA: TGTGCCAGCAGCTTAAACCCCCCGGGGGGGGAAAAACTGTTTTTT. Protein sequence: CASSLNPPGGEKLFF.

The J gene is TRBJ2-5, the V gene TRBV5-5, with no clear D. The germline gives CDR1 SGHKS, CDR2 YYEKEE (reference sequence). The CDR3 loop spans 13 amino acids. V was pared by 0 bases and J by 4 bases, with 7 bases between. CDR3 sequence reads: CASSLAIRETQYF. The CDR3 DNA sequence: TGTGCCAGCAGCTTGGCCATCAGAGAGACCCAGTACTTC.